Described below is a single TCR beta chain sequence and its context. Its antigen is currently unknown. TCRdb's table, derived via immunoSEQ multiplex PCR, lists solely in-frame clones and lacks some. The repertoire holds approximately 50,000 clones, around 90% seen once, with approximately 1.6% in the top ten. The sample comes from a study of graft-versus-host responses after intestinal transplantation. General observations from the study: Association was observed between peak circulating GvH clone levels and early post-transplant HvG declines. Allografts from individuals with graft-donor T cell macrochimerism displayed high graft-versus-host to host-versus-graft clonal ratios.

Germline V gives CDR1 SGHAT, CDR2 FQNNGV. J lost 4 bases, V lost 5 bases, and 4 bases had no gene match. This CDR3 comprises 14 residues. This chain links TRBV11-2 with TRBJ2-3; TRBD2 aligns across 9 bases. This TCR was sampled from a human patient who received an intestinal transplant, so some T cells may come from the graft donor. Sequences were derived from PBMCs, sampled 26 days after transplant. This CDR3 reads CASSDGTSPDTQYF. CDR3 nucleotides: TGTGCCAGCAGCGACGGGACTAGCCCAGATACGCAGTATTTT.